The T cell receptor (beta chain) under discussion was sequenced for a study of blood T cell repertoires in COVID-19. Study overall: The origin of the acute and convalescent COVID-19 samples was the United States, Italy and Spain. The cDNA or gDNA used as material had been derived from T cells, B-cell-depleted T cells, or PBMCs.

In the study's own analysis: Nucleated cell counts were estimated from reference gene primer amplification. The method was immunoSEQ multiplex PCR; TCRdb's version includes in-frame clones alone and lacks a portion of them. V and J calls and clone size are copied from that table; D and trimming were computed from the DNA. Of over 250,000 clones in the sample, about 85% were seen once. The CDR3 totals 18 residues. CDR1 KGHSH and CDR2 LQKENI come from the germline V gene. The trim removed 3 bases at V and 7 bases at J, leaving 12 bases unmatched. The specimen sequenced was peripheral blood. The origin of this receptor is a human donor in a cohort sampled during active COVID-19. The chain links TRBV18 to TRBJ2-1; 13 bases line up with TRBD2. The CDR3 sequence is CASSPLPSTSGRANEQFF. The CDR3 DNA reads TGTGCCAGCTCACCCCTTCCCTCCACTAGCGGGAGGGCTAATGAGCAGTTCTTC.